This TCR beta chain was observed in a study of response to subunit inactivated influenza vaccine. Broader study findings: Each seasonal influenza vaccination recruits few new T cells, the authors suggested.

This clonotype was counted at least ten times. What it binds is not known. TCRdb reprocessed the RT-PCR reads via MiXCR and lists one record per CDR3 protein. The sample contains roughly 170,000 distinct CDR3 sequences, about 9.3% of which appear only once. Trimming shortened V by 5 bases and J by 4 bases, and 15 bases separated the two germline ends. In germline, CDR1 is MNHEY, CDR2 SVGEGT. The CDR3 extends over 15 amino acids. The chain employs TRBV6-2 or TRBV6-3 and TRBJ2-1, with a possible D match to TRBD2 (6 bases). Sequenced material: non-naive T cells sorted from PBMCs, taken on the day of vaccination. This clonotype was obtained from a man aged 50 or older who received an inactivated influenza vaccine. The CDR3 DNA sequence: TGTGCCAGCAGTGATTTTACGGGACTTTACAATGAGCAGTTCTTC. Translation gives CASSDFTGLYNEQFF.